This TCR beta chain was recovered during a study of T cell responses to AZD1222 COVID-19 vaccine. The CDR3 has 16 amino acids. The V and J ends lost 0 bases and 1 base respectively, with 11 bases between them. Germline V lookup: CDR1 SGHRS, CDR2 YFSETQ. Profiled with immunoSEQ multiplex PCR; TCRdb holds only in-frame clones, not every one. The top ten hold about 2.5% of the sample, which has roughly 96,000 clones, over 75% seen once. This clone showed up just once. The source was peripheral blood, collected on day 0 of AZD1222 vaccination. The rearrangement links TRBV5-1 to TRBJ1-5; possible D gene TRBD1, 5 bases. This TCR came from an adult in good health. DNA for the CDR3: TGCGCCAGCAGCTTGGTTCCGGGGGAAAGCAATCAGCCCCAGCATTTT. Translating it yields CASSLVPGESNQPQHF.